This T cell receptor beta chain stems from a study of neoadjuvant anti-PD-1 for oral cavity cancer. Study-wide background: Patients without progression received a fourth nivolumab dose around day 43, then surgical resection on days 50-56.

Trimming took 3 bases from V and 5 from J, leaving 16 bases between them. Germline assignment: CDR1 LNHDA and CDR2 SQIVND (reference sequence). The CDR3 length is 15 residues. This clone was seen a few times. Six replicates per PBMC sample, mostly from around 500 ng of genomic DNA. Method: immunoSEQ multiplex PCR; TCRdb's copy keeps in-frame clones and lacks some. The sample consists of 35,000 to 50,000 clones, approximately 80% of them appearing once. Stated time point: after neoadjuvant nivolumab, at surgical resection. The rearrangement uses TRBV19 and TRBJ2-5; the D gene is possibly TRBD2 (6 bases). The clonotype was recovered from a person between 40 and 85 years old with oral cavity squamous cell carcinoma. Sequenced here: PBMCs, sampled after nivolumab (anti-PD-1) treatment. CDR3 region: CASSISGLEGETQYF. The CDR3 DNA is TGTGCCAGTAGTATCAGCGGCCTGGAGGGGGAGACCCAGTACTTC.